This entry lists 22 T cell receptor beta chains sequenced from one sample in a study of cytomegalovirus exposure and HLA in healthy donors. Use of 60 Vbeta and 13 Jbeta primers characterized the PCR. Profiling relied on immunoSEQ multiplex PCR, and the TCRdb table lists in-frame clones only, not all of them. The profile shows some 200,000 clones, about four fifths of them singletons. The sample was PBMCs. The receptor source for this set is a man over 45 in good health and CMV-seronegative.

The gene calls are TRBV18 and TRBJ2-3; 7 bases are shared with TRBD2. The V gene's germline CDR1 is KGHSH and CDR2 LQKENI. The CDR3 has 16 residues. The V and J ends lost 0 bases and 1 base, in that order; junction bases with no gene match: 4. CDR3 coding DNA: TGTGCCAGCTCACCACCGTGGGGGGGACGCACAGATACGCAGTATTTT. It is translated as CASSPPWGGRTDTQYF.

The chain couples TRBV7-3 to TRBJ2-1, with 7 bases that match TRBD2. V shed 1 base and J 5 bases; nucleotides not matched to a gene: 2. CDR3 length equals 14 residues. CDR1 is SGHTA and CDR2 is FQGTGA in the germline V gene. The CDR3 is CASSLIGRDNEQFF. The CDR3 coding sequence is TGTGCCAGCAGCTTAATTGGGAGGGACAATGAGCAGTTCTTC.

The J gene is TRBJ2-5, the V gene TRBV18, with 8 bases lining up with TRBD2. The CDR3 covers 15 residues. Germline V gene data show CDR1 as KGHSH and CDR2 as LQKENI. V shed 3 bases, J shed 2 bases, and the junction held 5 bases outside the gene matches. For the CDR3, the DNA is TGTGCCAGCTCACCGGTAGCGGGGCTGCAAGAGACCCAGTACTTC. Translated, it gives CASSPVAGLQETQYF.

On this clone: One end of the junction is discordant with germline, which a read error may explain. V and J are TRBV4-3 and TRBJ1-2; maybe TRBD1 (6 bases). CDR1 and CDR2 from the germline V gene are LGHNA and YSLEER. The CDR3 spans 14 residues. The DNA for the CDR3 is TGCGCCAGCAGCCAAGATTTAAGGGGGATTGGCTACGCCTTC. Its protein product is CASSQDLRGIGYAF.

This chain links TRBV9 with TRBJ2-1; 7 bases map to TRBD2. Germline V gene lookup returns CDR1 SGDLS and CDR2 YYNGEE. The CDR3 is 15 amino acids. V gave up 3 bases and J gave up 3 bases; unmatched junction bases: 6. CDR3 sequence: CASSEVGTNYNEQFF. In nucleotides, the CDR3 is TGTGCCAGCAGCGAAGTCGGGACTAACTACAATGAGCAGTTCTTC.

The chain employs TRBV5-4 and TRBJ1-6; 9 nucleotides agree with TRBD1. Germline assignment: CDR1 SGHNT and CDR2 YYREEE (reference sequence). The CDR3 runs to 16 residues. V gave up 3 bases and J gave up 5 bases; unmatched junction bases: 6. In nucleotides, the CDR3 is TGTGCCAGCAGCTACTTAGACAGGGGGAATAATTCACCCCTCCACTTT. Residues: CASSYLDRGNNSPLHF.

The chain employs TRBV18 and TRBJ1-1; TRBD1 agrees at 8 bases. V lost 2 bases, J lost 0 bases, and 2 bases stayed unmatched. The CDR3 totals 15 residues. CDR1 is KGHSH, CDR2 LQKENI, per germline. Written as DNA, the CDR3 is TGTGCCAGCTCACCAAAGGACAGGGTGAACACTGAAGCTTTCTTT. Protein sequence: CASSPKDRVNTEAFF.

CDR3 protein: CASSQIAGAYNEQFF. CDR3 nucleotides: TGTGCCAGCAGCCAAATAGCGGGAGCATACAATGAGCAGTTCTTC. V gene TRBV14 combines with J gene TRBJ2-1, with TRBD2 matching 9 bases. The ends lost 2 bases at V and 4 bases at J; junction bases unmatched: 3. This CDR3 contains 15 residues. The V gene's germline CDR1 is SGHDN and CDR2 FVKESK.

CDR3 in DNA: TGTGCCAGCAGTGAATTAGCCGTTTACGAGCAGTACTTC. Protein: CASSELAVYEQYF. The V call is TRBV6-1, the J call TRBJ2-7; D unclear. The CDR3 length is 13 residues. Trimming pared 2 bases from V and 4 bases from J, leaving 9 bases between. The V gene's germline CDR1 is MNHNS and CDR2 SASEGT.

The chain is built from TRBV7-9 and TRBJ2-7; TRBD1 agrees at 10 bases. Germline V gives CDR1 SEHNR, CDR2 FQNEAQ (reference sequence). This CDR3 is built from 14 residues. With 5 bases clipped from V and 7 bases from J, the junction kept 8 bases outside the gene matches. The chain's CDR3 is CASSRTGTGAEQYF. The CDR3 nucleotides are TGTGCCAGCAGCCGGACCGGGACAGGGGCAGAGCAGTACTTC.

Notes on this clone: At one end the junction does not follow the germline gene, possibly because of a read error. The chain recombines TRBV5-1 with TRBJ2-5; TRBD1 aligns across 8 bases. Germline V gene lookup returns CDR1 SGHRS and CDR2 YFSETQ. This CDR3 has 17 amino acids. CDR3 residues: CANSTVGTGTGGETQYF. The DNA for the CDR3 is TGCGCCAACAGCACCGTAGGGACAGGTACGGGTGGAGAGACCCAGTACTTC.

V is TRBV19 and J is TRBJ1-3; D unresolved. The CDR3 spans 17 residues. Germline V lookup: CDR1 LNHDA, CDR2 SQIVND (reference sequence). V gave up 3 bases and J gave up 4 bases, with 19 bases separating them. The CDR3 loop reads CASSIWFPGFPGNTIYF. Here the CDR3 DNA reads TGTGCCAGTAGTATTTGGTTCCCGGGTTTTCCGGGAAACACCATATATTTT. The full variable domain, with the rest looked up from reference TRBV19 and TRBJ1-3, is DGGITQSPKYLFRKEGQNVTLSCEQNLNHDAMYWYRQDPGQGLRLIYYSQIVNDFQKGDIAEGYSVSREKKESFPLTVTSAQKNPTAFYLCASSIWFPGFPGNTIYFGEGSWLTVV.

The V gene is TRBV5-1, the J gene TRBJ2-1; TRBD2 is a possible D gene (6 bases). Trimming took off 0 bases at V and 6 bases at J, with 10 bases between the two ends. The CDR3 loop spans 14 amino acids. The V gene's germline CDR1 is SGHRS and CDR2 YFSETQ. This chain's CDR3 is CASSLAVTSNEQFF. CDR3 sequence (DNA): TGCGCCAGCAGCTTGGCCGTGACTAGCAATGAGCAGTTCTTC. The complete variable domain, with remaining parts taken from reference TRBV5-1 and TRBJ2-1, reads KAGVTQTPRYLIKTRGQQVTLSCSPISGHRSVSWYQQTPGQGLQFLFEYFSETQRNKGNFPGRFSGRQFSNSRSEMNVSTLELGDSALYLCASSLAVTSNEQFFGPGTRLTVL.

V and J are TRBV9 and TRBJ2-7; 11 nucleotides agree with TRBD2. With V trimmed by 0 bases and J by 3 bases, 8 bases remained unmatched. The CDR3 spans 17 residues. The germline gives CDR1 SGDLS, CDR2 YYNGEE. The CDR3 nucleotides read TGTGCCAGCAGCGTAGGGCTAGCGGGGGGACCTCTCTACGAGCAGTACTTC. Its translation: CASSVGLAGGPLYEQYF. Looking up the rest from reference TRBV9 and TRBJ2-7 gives the full variable domain: DSGVTQTPKHLITATGQRVTLRCSPRSGDLSVYWYQQSLDQGLQFLIQYYNGEERAKGNILERFSAQQFPDLHSELNLSSLELGDSALYFCASSVGLAGGPLYEQYFGPGTRLTVT.

Written as DNA, the CDR3 is TGTGCCAGCAGCTACCACCGAAGCGGAGCGGGCGGGACGTACAATGAGCAGTTCTTC. Amino acid sequence: CASSYHRSGAGGTYNEQFF. The chain joins TRBV5-6 to TRBJ2-1; TRBD2 is a possible D gene (6 bases). Germline CDR1 is SGHDT and CDR2 is YYEEEE. Trimming shortened V by 3 bases and J by 4 bases, and 26 bases separated the two germline ends. The CDR3 spans 19 residues.

This rearrangement joins TRBV11-2 to TRBJ2-7; 9 bases align to TRBD1. This CDR3 has 14 residues. Germline V gene sequence: CDR1 SGHAT, CDR2 FQNNGV. J lost 4 bases, V lost 3 bases, and 4 bases had no gene match. DNA of the CDR3: TGTGCCAGCAGCTTGGGGACAGGGTCGTACGAGCAGTACTTC. It specifies CASSLGTGSYEQYF.

J is TRBJ1-1 and V is TRBV7-9; D perhaps matches TRBD1 (6 bases). V lost 7 bases and J lost 0, with 18 bases in between. The CDR3 is made up of 16 amino acids. Germline CDR1 SEHNR, CDR2 FQNEAQ (reference sequence). CDR3 in amino acids: CASTLGAGPMNTEAFF. The CDR3 DNA reads as TGTGCCAGCACTCTGGGGGCAGGGCCTATGAACACTGAAGCTTTCTTT.

This clone was picked up one time. The V gene is TRBV12-5, the J gene TRBJ1-5; possibly TRBD1 for D (5 bases). This CDR3 spans 17 amino acids. Germline values: CDR1 LGHNT, CDR2 FRNRAP. V was clipped by 0 bases and J by 2 bases, with 14 bases between them. CDR3 sequence reads: CASGLVSGQGGNQPQHF. CDR3 sequence (DNA): TGTGCTAGTGGTTTGGTAAGCGGGCAGGGTGGCAATCAGCCCCAGCATTTT.

The rearrangement uses TRBV6-1 and TRBJ1-6, with 7 bases fitting TRBD1. CDR3 length: 15 residues. Germline values: CDR1 MNHNS, CDR2 SASEGT. V gave up 6 bases and J gave up 4 bases; unmatched junction bases: 6. The CDR3 region is CASSVKGQYNSPLHF. In nucleotides, the CDR3 is TGTGCCAGCAGCGTAAAGGGACAGTATAATTCACCCCTCCACTTT.

This clone was seen more than once but under ten times. The DNA for the CDR3 is TGTGCCAGCAGCCTCGGACTAGCGGGAGGTTTCTACGAGCAGTACTTC. Its protein product is CASSLGLAGGFYEQYF. The gene calls are TRBV7-2 and TRBJ2-7; the match to TRBD2 covers 14 bases. The CDR3 length is 16 residues. CDR1 is SGHTA, CDR2 FQGNSA, per germline. The ends lost 5 bases at V and 3 bases at J; junction bases unmatched: 6.

This rearrangement joins TRBV28 to TRBJ2-1, with 9 bases lining up with TRBD2. CDR1 is MDHEN and CDR2 is SYDVKM in the germline V gene. The CDR3 contains 17 residues. V lost 3 bases, J lost 0 bases, and 6 bases stayed unmatched. The CDR3 coding sequence is TGTGCCAGCAGTTTTCCGGGACTAGCAAGCTCCTACAATGAGCAGTTCTTC. Translation gives CASSFPGLASSYNEQFF. Using reference TRBV28 and TRBJ2-1 for the parts outside the CDR3, the full variable domain is DVKVTQSSRYLVKRTGEKVFLECVQDMDHENMFWYRQDPGLGLRLIYFSYDVKMKEKGDIPEGYSVSREKKERFSLILESASTNQTSMYLCASSFPGLASSYNEQFFGPGTRLTVL.

Only a few counts were recorded for this clone. The chain uses TRBV4-2 and TRBJ2-7; 7 positions agree with TRBD2. The CDR3 contains 15 residues. The junction had 9 bases not matched to a gene; V was cut back by 5 bases and J by 2 bases. Germline V gives CDR1 LGHNA, CDR2 YNFKEQ. This CDR3 is CASSYGLAGAYEQYF. For the CDR3, the DNA is TGTGCCAGCAGCTATGGTTTGGCGGGGGCCTACGAGCAGTACTTC.